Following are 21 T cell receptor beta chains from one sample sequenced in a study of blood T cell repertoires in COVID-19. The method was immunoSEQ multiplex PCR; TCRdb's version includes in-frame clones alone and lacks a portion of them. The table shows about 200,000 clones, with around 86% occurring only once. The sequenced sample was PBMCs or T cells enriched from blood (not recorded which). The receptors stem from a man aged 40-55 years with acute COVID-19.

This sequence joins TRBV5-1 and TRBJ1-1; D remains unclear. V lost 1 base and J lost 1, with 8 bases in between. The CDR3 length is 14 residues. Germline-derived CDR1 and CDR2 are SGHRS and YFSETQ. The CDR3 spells CASSLNRQNTEAFF. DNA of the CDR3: TGCGCCAGCAGCTTGAACAGACAGAACACTGAAGCTTTCTTT.

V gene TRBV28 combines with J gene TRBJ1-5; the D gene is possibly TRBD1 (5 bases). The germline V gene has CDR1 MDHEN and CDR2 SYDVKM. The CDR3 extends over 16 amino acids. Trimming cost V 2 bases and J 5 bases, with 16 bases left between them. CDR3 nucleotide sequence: TGTGCCAGCAGTTTAACGGGACTGCAAGGATATCAGCCCCAGCATTTT. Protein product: CASSLTGLQGYQPQHF.

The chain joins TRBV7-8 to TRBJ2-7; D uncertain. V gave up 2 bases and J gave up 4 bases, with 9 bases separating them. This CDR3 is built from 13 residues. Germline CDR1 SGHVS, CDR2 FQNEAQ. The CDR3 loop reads CASSLNREYEQYF. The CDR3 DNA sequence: TGTGCCAGCAGCTTAAACAGAGAATACGAGCAGTACTTC.

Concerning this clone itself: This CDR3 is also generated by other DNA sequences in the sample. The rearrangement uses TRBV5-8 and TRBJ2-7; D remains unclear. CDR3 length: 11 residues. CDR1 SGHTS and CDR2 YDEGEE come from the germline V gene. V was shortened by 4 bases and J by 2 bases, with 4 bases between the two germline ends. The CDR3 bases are TGTGCCAGCAGCGTTACCTACGAGCAGTACTTC. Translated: CASSVTYEQYF.

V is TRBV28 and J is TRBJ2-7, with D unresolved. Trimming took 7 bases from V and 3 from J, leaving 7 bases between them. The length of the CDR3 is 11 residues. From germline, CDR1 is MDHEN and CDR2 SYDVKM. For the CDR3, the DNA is TGTGCCAGCACAACAGTCTACGAGCAGTACTTC. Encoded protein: CASTTVYEQYF.

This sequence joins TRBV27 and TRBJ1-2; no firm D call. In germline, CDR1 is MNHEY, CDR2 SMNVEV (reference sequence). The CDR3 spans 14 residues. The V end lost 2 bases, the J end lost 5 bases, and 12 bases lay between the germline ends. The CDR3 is CASSLLGTSYGYTF. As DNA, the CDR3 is TGTGCCAGCAGTTTACTGGGCACTTCTTATGGCTACACCTTC.

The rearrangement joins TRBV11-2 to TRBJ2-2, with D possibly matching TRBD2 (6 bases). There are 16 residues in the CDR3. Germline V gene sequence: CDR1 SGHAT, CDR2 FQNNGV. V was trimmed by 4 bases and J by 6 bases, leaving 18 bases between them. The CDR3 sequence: CASSWPQGRWAGELFF. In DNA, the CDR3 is TGTGCCAGCAGCTGGCCCCAAGGGAGGTGGGCCGGGGAGCTGTTTTTT.

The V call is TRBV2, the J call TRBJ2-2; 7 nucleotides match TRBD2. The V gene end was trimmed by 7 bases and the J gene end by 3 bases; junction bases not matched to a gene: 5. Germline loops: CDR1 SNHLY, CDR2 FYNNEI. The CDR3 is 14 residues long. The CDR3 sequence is CASKGGLDTGELFF. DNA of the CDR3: TGTGCCAGCAAGGGAGGACTAGACACCGGGGAGCTGTTTTTT.

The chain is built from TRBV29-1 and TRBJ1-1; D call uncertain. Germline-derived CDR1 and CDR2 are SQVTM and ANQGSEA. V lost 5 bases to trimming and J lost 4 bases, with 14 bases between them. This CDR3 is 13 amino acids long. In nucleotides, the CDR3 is TGCAGCGTTAGCACAGTGGGGAGCACTGAAGCTTTCTTT. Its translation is CSVSTVGSTEAFF.

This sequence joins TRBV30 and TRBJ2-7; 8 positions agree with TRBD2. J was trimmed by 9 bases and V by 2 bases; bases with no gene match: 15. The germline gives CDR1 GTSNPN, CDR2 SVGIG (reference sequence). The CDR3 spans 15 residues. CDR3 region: CAWSPGSNRAGGQYF. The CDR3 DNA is TGTGCCTGGAGTCCCGGATCAAACAGGGCGGGAGGGCAGTACTTC.

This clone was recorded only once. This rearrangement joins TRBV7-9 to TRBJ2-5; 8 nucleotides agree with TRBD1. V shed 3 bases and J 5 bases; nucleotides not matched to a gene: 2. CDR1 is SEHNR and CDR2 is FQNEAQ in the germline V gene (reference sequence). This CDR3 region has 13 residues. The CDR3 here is CASSFDRGETQYF. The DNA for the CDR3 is TGTGCCAGCAGCTTCGACAGGGGTGAGACCCAGTACTTC.

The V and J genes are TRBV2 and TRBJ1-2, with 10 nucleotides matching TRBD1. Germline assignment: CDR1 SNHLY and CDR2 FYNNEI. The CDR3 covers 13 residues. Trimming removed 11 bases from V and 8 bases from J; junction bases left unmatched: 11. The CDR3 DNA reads TGTGCCGGGTTTGGACAGGGGGAGGGAGGCTACACCTTC. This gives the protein CAGFGQGEGGYTF.

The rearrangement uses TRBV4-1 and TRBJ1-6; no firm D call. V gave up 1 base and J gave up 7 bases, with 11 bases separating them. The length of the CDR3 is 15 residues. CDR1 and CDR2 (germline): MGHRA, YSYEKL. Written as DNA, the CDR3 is TGCGCCAGCAGCCAAGCGCCAGATTTCAATTCACCCCTCCACTTT. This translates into CASSQAPDFNSPLHF.

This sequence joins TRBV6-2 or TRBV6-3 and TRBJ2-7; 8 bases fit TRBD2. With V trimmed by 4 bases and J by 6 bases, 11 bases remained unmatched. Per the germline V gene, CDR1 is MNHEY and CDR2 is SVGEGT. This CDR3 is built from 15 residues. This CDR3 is CASSSPWTSRPEQYF. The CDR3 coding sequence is TGTGCCAGCAGTTCCCCTTGGACTAGCCGTCCCGAGCAGTACTTC.

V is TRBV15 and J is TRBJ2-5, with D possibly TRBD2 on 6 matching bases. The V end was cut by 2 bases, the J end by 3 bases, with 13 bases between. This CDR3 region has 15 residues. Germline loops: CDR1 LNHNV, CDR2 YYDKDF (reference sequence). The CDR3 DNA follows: TGTGCCACCAGCAGACCCGGGACTCAAAAAGAGACCCAGTACTTC. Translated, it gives CATSRPGTQKETQYF.

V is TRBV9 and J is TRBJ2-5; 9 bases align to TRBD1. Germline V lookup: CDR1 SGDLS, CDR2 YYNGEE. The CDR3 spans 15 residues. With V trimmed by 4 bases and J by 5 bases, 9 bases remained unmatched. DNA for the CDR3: TGTGCCAGCAGCACCCGAGGGGACAGGGTGGAGACCCAGTACTTC. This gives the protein CASSTRGDRVETQYF.

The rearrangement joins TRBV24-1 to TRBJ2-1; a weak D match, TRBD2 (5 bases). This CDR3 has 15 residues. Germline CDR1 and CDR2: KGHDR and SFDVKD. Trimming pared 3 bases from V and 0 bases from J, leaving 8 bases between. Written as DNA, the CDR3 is TGTGCCACCAGTGATGGAGGTAGCTCCTACAATGAGCAGTTCTTC. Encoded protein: CATSDGGSSYNEQFF.

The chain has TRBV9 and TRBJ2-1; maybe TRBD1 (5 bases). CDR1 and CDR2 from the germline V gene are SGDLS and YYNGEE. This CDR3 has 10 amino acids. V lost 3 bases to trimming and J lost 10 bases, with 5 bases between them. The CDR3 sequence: CASSGGEQFF. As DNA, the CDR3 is TGTGCCAGCAGCGGGGGCGAGCAGTTCTTC.

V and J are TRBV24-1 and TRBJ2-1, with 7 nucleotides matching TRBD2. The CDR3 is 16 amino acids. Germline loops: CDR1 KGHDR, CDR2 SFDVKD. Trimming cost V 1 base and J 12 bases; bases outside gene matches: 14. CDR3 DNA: TGTGCCACCAGTGATTTATCTTCCCCCGGGACTAAAGGGCAGTTCTTC. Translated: CATSDLSSPGTKGQFF.

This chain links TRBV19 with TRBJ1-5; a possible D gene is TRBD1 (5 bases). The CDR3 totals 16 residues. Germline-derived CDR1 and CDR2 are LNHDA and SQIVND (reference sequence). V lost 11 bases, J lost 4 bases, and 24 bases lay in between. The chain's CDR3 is CAVGEAVRALNQPQHF. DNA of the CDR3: TGTGCCGTAGGAGAGGCGGTCAGGGCCCTAAATCAGCCCCAGCATTTT. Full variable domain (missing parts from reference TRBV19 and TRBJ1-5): DGGITQSPKYLFRKEGQNVTLSCEQNLNHDAMYWYRQDPGQGLRLIYYSQIVNDFQKGDIAEGYSVSREKKESFPLTVTSAQKNPTAFYLCAVGEAVRALNQPQHFGDGTRLSIL.

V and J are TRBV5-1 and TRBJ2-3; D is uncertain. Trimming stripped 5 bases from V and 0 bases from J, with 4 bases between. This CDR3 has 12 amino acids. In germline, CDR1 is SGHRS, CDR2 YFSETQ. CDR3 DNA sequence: TGCGCCAGCAGACTAAGCACAGATACGCAGTATTTT. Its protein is CASRLSTDTQYF.